The table lists the clone carrying this T cell receptor (beta chain) with a few counts. The data are from a study of blood T cell repertoires in COVID-19. Study-wide context: Donors in the United States, Italy and Spain gave samples during acute or convalescent COVID-19. T cells, B-cell-depleted T cells, or PBMCs supplied cDNA or gDNA.

Original methodology: Scientists estimated how many nucleated cells there were by amplifying reference gene primers. Some clones are missing from TCRdb's copy, which holds only in-frame ones; the method was immunoSEQ multiplex PCR. That table supplies the V and J calls and clone size; D and trimming were determined from the DNA. The sample consists of about 180,000 clones, around 84% of them appearing once. Germline-derived CDR1 and CDR2 are KGHSH and LQKENI. This CDR3 is built from 16 residues. V dropped 2 bases and J dropped 4 bases, with 15 bases sitting between them. J is TRBJ2-1 and V is TRBV18; the D gene is possibly TRBD2 (5 bases). Sample: peripheral blood. The origin of this receptor is a man aged 50 or older with active or convalescent COVID-19. The CDR3 loop reads CASSPGLAGNYNEQFF. The DNA for the CDR3 is TGTGCCAGCTCACCAGGTCTAGCAGGAAATTACAATGAGCAGTTCTTC.